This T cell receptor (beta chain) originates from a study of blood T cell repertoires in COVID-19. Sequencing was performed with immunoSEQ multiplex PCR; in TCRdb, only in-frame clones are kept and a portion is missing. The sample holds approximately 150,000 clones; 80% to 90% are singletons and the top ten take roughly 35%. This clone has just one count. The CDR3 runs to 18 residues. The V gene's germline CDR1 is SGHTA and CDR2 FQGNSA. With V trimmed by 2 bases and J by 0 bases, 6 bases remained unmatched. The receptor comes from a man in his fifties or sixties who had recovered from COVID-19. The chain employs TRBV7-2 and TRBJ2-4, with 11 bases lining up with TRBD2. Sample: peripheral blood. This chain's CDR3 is CASSLPSGGIVAKNIQYF. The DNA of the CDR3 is TGTGCCAGCAGCTTACCTAGCGGGGGGATCGTAGCCAAAAACATTCAGTACTTC.